The 3 T cell receptor beta chains below were found in one sample sequenced in a study of radiation and T cells in renal cell carcinoma. Data came from immunoSEQ multiplex PCR; TCRdb stores just in-frame clones and leaves some out. The table includes around 13,000 clones, 25% to 35% detected once. Treatment given: 15 Gy SBRT to primary tumor, nephrectomy 4 weeks later. The sample was tumor tissue, taken from a patient whose treatment included radiotherapy and nephrectomy. All receptors derive from a man in his fifties or sixties with renal cell carcinoma.

This clone occurred a few times. V usage is TRBV2 and J usage is TRBJ1-1, with D unresolved. V was trimmed by 5 bases and J by 7 bases, leaving 14 bases between them. CDR1 and CDR2 (germline): SNHLY, FYNNEI. CDR3 length: 13 residues. CDR3 DNA: TGTGCCAGCAGTCCCCCGGACGGACTTGAAGCTTTCTTT. Its translation is CASSPPDGLEAFF.

This clone is classed as medium-sized. J is TRBJ1-2 and V is TRBV29-1; possible D gene TRBD1, 6 bases. Germline V gives CDR1 SQVTM, CDR2 ANQGSEA. The V gene lost 4 bases and the J gene lost 2 bases, with 11 bases spanning the gap. CDR3 length equals 13 residues. For the CDR3, the DNA is TGCAGCGTTGCGGCCGGGGGCAACTATGGCTACACCTTC. Residues: CSVAAGGNYGYTF.

A single count supports this clone. The chain employs TRBV30 and TRBJ1-2, with no clear D. The CDR3 extends over 14 amino acids. In germline, CDR1 is GTSNPN, CDR2 SVGIG (reference sequence). Trimming shortened V by 1 base and J by 2 bases, and 11 bases separated the two germline ends. The CDR3, as DNA: TGTGCCTGGAGTGGGACCCGGGAGAACTATGGCTACACCTTC. This gives the protein CAWSGTRENYGYTF. Full variable domain (rest looked up from reference TRBV30 and TRBJ1-2): SQTIHQWPATLVQPVGSPLSLECTVEGTSNPNLYWYRQAAGRGLQLLFYSVGIGQISSEVPQNLSASRPQDRQFILSSKKLLLSDSGFYLCAWSGTRENYGYTFGSGTRLTVV.